This T cell receptor beta chain comes out of a study of a mutant IDH1 vaccine in newly diagnosed glioma. Profiling relied on immunoSEQ multiplex PCR, and the TCRdb table lists in-frame clones only, not all of them. The table records around 46,000 clones, roughly 73% of them present only once. V dropped 2 bases and J dropped 10; count of bases not matched to a gene: 2. CDR3 length equals 14 residues. Germline values: CDR1 MNHNY, CDR2 SVGAGI (reference sequence). Noted time point: week 5, during vaccination. A single vaccine dose contained 300 ug of mutant IDH1 20-mer peptide, and topical imiquimod was used with it. Each of the donors came in with new WHO grade 3 or 4 astrocytomas that were IDH1-mutant and ATRX-lost. Notes on the study in general: Overall, about 92% of patients had vaccine-induced immune responses. No link was apparently found between pseudoprogression and changes in top peripheral T cell clonotypes.

This clone was detected once. Its antigen is undetermined. The specimen comprised PBMCs, sampled from a glioma patient whose treatment included an IDH1 peptide vaccine. The V and J genes are TRBV6-6 and TRBJ1-6, with TRBD1 identical over 10 bases. The clonotype comes from a man in his fifties or sixties with glioma. The CDR3 here is CASSYGQGDSPLHF. The CDR3 DNA sequence: TGTGCCAGCAGTTACGGACAGGGGGACTCACCCCTCCACTTT.